This is a list of T cell receptor beta chains from one sample in a study of T cell changes during pregnancy in multiple sclerosis. TCRdb keeps only in-frame clones here, not all; method: immunoSEQ multiplex PCR. The sample has tens of thousands of clones, more than 85% seen once. The sequenced sample was CD8+ T cells from peripheral blood mononuclear cells, obtained after pregnancy. The receptor source for this set is a female donor with multiple sclerosis, enrolled in a pregnancy study. Each CDR3 is given with its conserved first and last residue. The order of the fields is J gene, V gene, clone size, D gene, CDR3 DNA, CDR3 protein. D genes are given only for firm matches. The size field is filled for only some rows; it gives once, few, many or a size class.

TRBJ2-7,TRBV9,NA,NA,TGTGCCAGCAGCTTGGGACGGGAGTACGAGCAGTACTTC,CASSLGREYEQYF
TRBJ2-1,TRBV10-3,NA,TRBD2,TGTGCCATCAGCGGACCAATGAGCGGGACGTATACCTACAATGAGCAGTTCTTC,CAISGPMSGTYTYNEQFF
TRBJ2-7,TRBV29-1,NA,TRBD2,TGCAGCGTTGAAGGGGCGGGAGGACCCTACGAGCAGTACTTC,CSVEGAGGPYEQYF
TRBJ2-7,TRBV18,NA,NA,TGTGCCAGCTCACCCATTCCTAGCTCTCCGAGCTCCTACGAGCAGTACTTC,CASSPIPSSPSSYEQYF
TRBJ2-4,TRBV4-3,NA,TRBD2,TGCGCCAGCAGCCAAGATGGGAGGGAGGGCCCGGGGGACATTCAGTACTTC,CASSQDGREGPGDIQYF
TRBJ2-7,TRBV5-1,NA,NA,TGCGCCAGCAGCTTGGGGGACTTTAGCTCCTACGAGCAGTACTTC,CASSLGDFSSYEQYF
TRBJ2-7,TRBV18,NA,TRBD1,TGTGCCAGCTCACGATGGGACAGGGACTACGAGCAGTACTTC,CASSRWDRDYEQYF
TRBJ2-7,TRBV4-1,NA,NA,TGCGCCAGCAGCCAAGGAGGGCTAGCGAGGTACGAGCAGTACTTC,CASSQGGLARYEQYF
TRBJ2-1,TRBV25-1,NA,TRBD2,TGTGCCAGCAGGGGTCTAGCGGGTTCCTACAATGAGCAGTTCTTC,CASRGLAGSYNEQFF
TRBJ2-2,TRBV7-4,NA,NA,TGTGCCAGCAGCTTAGTGCAAGGGCGGCGGGGTACGAACACCGGGGAGCTGTTTTTT,CASSLVQGRRGTNTGELFF
TRBJ1-1,TRBV29-1,NA,NA,TGCAGCGTAGGACAGCGGACGGACGAAGCTTTCTTT,CSVGQRTDEAFF
TRBJ2-3,TRBV5-1,NA,NA,TGCGCCAGCAGCTCCATGGGAGCGGTTATCACAGATACGCAGTATTTT,CASSSMGAVITDTQYF
TRBJ2-5,TRBV27,NA,TRBD2,TGTGCCAGCAGTTCATACACACTCTTTAAAACTAGCGGGAGATGGGAGACCCAGTACTTC,CASSSYTLFKTSGRWETQYF
TRBJ2-7,TRBV28,NA,NA,TGTGCCAGCAGTTGGGAGCTAACCAATGGCCCCTACGAGCAGTACTTC,CASSWELTNGPYEQYF
TRBJ2-1,TRBV7-9,NA,TRBD2,TGTGCCAGCAGCCACCTAGCGGGAGCTTTATACAATGAGCAGTTCTTC,CASSHLAGALYNEQFF
TRBJ2-7,TRBV2,NA,NA,TGTGCCAGCAGTGACCAGAGACAGACCTACGAGCAGTACTTC,CASSDQRQTYEQYF
TRBJ2-5,TRBV4-1,NA,NA,TGCGCCAGCAGCCAACCCCGAGTAGCGGAGACCCAGTACTTC,CASSQPRVAETQYF
TRBJ2-7,TRBV7-9,NA,TRBD2,TGTGCCAGCATAGGCCTAGCGGGAGGTTACTACGAGCAGTACTTC,CASIGLAGGYYEQYF
TRBJ1-5,TRBV11-3,NA,NA,TGTGCCAGCAGCTTAGGTCCAGGTTTCAATCAGCCCCAGCATTTT,CASSLGPGFNQPQHF
TRBJ2-7,TRBV12-5,NA,NA,TGTGCTAGTGGTCCTGGGCAAGGGCAGTACTTC,CASGPGQGQYF
TRBJ2-3,TRBV10-2,NA,NA,TGCGCCAGCAGTGAGGCTAGAGGCACAGATACGCAGTATTTT,CASSEARGTDTQYF
TRBJ1-1,TRBV19,few,NA,TGTGCCAGTAGTTTCGGACCGGGGGCTGAAGCTTTCTTT,CASSFGPGAEAFF